This T cell receptor (beta chain) was recovered during a study of OX40 agonist ivuxolimab in advanced cancers. TCRdb's copy holds only in-frame clones and misses some; the assay was immunoSEQ multiplex PCR. Among approximately 120,000 clones listed, 85% to 95% were seen once. Peripheral blood came from all dose cohorts at three timepoints. The germline gives CDR1 PRHDT, CDR2 FYEKMQ (reference sequence). V was pared by 3 bases and J by 6 bases, with 15 bases between. This CDR3 has 14 amino acids. V is TRBV13 and J is TRBJ2-7; D gene unclear. Sequencing was performed on CD4+ or CD8+ T cells sorted from blood, taken in a trial of the OX40 agonist ivuxolimab. The receptor comes from an adult with an advanced solid tumor such as melanoma, head and neck, liver or kidney cancer. In DNA form, the CDR3 reads TGTGCCAGCAGCTTCGGACGGCGTACCCCCGAGCAGTACTTC. Translated, it gives CASSFGRRTPEQYF.